The 23 T cell receptor beta chains below all came from one sample that was sequenced in a study of response to subunit inactivated influenza vaccine. TCRdb redid the calling of the RT-PCR reads with MiXCR, one entry per CDR3 protein. This table has a few hundred thousand distinct CDR3 sequences, around 11% appearing once. The sample also formed part of further work on T cells expressing NK-cell markers. According to that study: For TCR beta, cDNA was produced by 5'RACE template switching with UMIs.

Sample: PBMCs from blood, taken on the day of vaccination. The receptors here all came from a man aged 50 or older who received an inactivated influenza vaccine.

Many counts were recorded for this clonotype. V is TRBV11-1 and J is TRBJ1-2; tentative D call: TRBD1 (6 bases). The length of the CDR3 is 18 residues. Germline loops: CDR1 SGHAT, CDR2 FQDESV (reference sequence). The V and J ends lost 0 bases and 4 bases respectively, with 21 bases between them. CDR3 in amino acids: CASSLARLFRGRGYGYTF. CDR3 nucleotides: TGTGCCAGCAGCTTAGCGCGTCTTTTCCGGGGCAGGGGCTATGGCTACACCTTC.

The chain is built from TRBV7-3 and TRBJ2-6; 8 nucleotides match TRBD2. The CDR3 consists of 18 residues. CDR1 SGHTA and CDR2 FQGTGA come from the germline V gene. Unmatched junction bases numbered 6, after V lost 1 base and J lost 1 base. The CDR3 spells CASSLNAGGISGANVLTF. As DNA, the CDR3 is TGTGCCAGCAGCTTAAATGCGGGAGGAATTTCTGGGGCCAACGTCCTGACTTTC. Full variable domain (remainder filled in from reference TRBV7-3 and TRBJ2-6): GAGVSQTPSNKVTEKGKYVELRCDPISGHTALYWYRQSLGQGPEFLIYFQGTGAADDSGLPNDRFFAVRPEGSVSTLKIQRTERGDSAVYLCASSLNAGGISGANVLTFGAGSRLTVL.

This clonotype showed up many times. The CDR3 here is CASSLGYTDTQYF. The CDR3, as DNA: TGTGCCAGCAGCTTGGGGTACACAGATACGCAGTATTTT. This chain links TRBV5-6 with TRBJ2-3; D is unresolved. Germline loops: CDR1 SGHDT, CDR2 YYEEEE. The CDR3 covers 13 residues. The V end was cut by 0 bases, the J end by 2 bases, with 4 bases between.

The J gene is TRBJ2-7, the V gene TRBV23-1; D might be TRBD1 (5 bases). TRBV23-1 is filed as an ORF, its function uncertain. V was cut by 0 bases and J by 8 bases, with 11 bases left in between. The CDR3 runs 13 residues. The chain's CDR3 is CASSQSNDSQQYF. The CDR3 DNA reads as TGCGCCAGCAGTCAATCGAACGACAGCCAGCAGTACTTC.

CDR3: CSAHLPPGNTEAFF. DNA for the CDR3: TGCAGTGCCCATTTGCCCCCGGGGAACACTGAAGCTTTCTTT. This chain connects TRBV20-1 to TRBJ1-1; D remains ambiguous. Deletions cut 6 bases from V and 1 base from J, with 15 bases between. Looked up from germline, CDR1 is DFQATT and CDR2 is SNEGSKA (reference sequence). This CDR3 spans 14 amino acids.

The rearrangement uses TRBV20-1 and TRBJ1-2, with a tentative D call TRBD1 (5 bases). CDR1 is DFQATT, CDR2 SNEGSKA, per germline (reference sequence). This CDR3 is 14 amino acids long. The germline V and J ends were trimmed by 4 bases and 4 bases, with 16 bases remaining between them. The CDR3 bases are TGCAGTGCTAACAAGCCCCTAGGGGTCTATGGCTACACCTTC. Translating gives CSANKPLGVYGYTF.

Ten or more counts support this clonotype. The DNA for the CDR3 is TGTGCCAGCAGCTTTCAGGGGGTCCGATATGGCTACACCTTC. It yields the protein CASSFQGVRYGYTF. This sequence joins TRBV7-9 and TRBJ1-2; 7 bases are a match to TRBD1. After removal of 3 bases from V and 5 bases from J, the junction contained 6 bases not matched to a gene. The CDR3 is 14 residues long. Germline CDR1 SEHNR, CDR2 FQNEAQ (reference sequence). Full variable domain (remainder filled in from reference TRBV7-9 and TRBJ1-2): DTGVSQNPRHKITKRGQNVTFRCDPISEHNRLYWYRQTLGQGPEFLTYFQNEAQLEKSRLLSDRFSAERPKGSFSTLEIQRTEQGDSAMYLCASSFQGVRYGYTFGSGTRLTVV.

This clonotype has ten or more counts. The genes are TRBV12-3 or TRBV12-4 and TRBJ2-1; TRBD2 aligns across 10 bases. V was pared by 4 bases and J by 6 bases, with 9 bases of the junction left unmatched. The CDR3 is made up of 16 amino acids. CDR3 sequence (DNA): TGTGCCAGCAGTTCCCGGAGCGGGAGGGCGGGCAATGAGCAGTTCTTC. This gives the protein CASSSRSGRAGNEQFF.

This clonotype has only a few counts. The V gene is TRBV11-2, the J gene TRBJ1-1; D possibly corresponds to TRBD1 (6 bases). This CDR3 comprises 13 residues. The V and J ends lost 1 base and 7 bases respectively, with 10 bases between them. CDR1 is SGHAT and CDR2 is FQNNGV in the germline V gene. CDR3 protein: CASSLGTGLEAFF. The CDR3 DNA reads as TGTGCCAGCAGCTTAGGCACAGGGCTTGAAGCTTTCTTT.

This clonotype has just a few counts. The chain has TRBV5-8 and TRBJ2-3; TRBD2 aligns across 8 bases. CDR3 size: 15 residues. Trimming took 6 bases from V and 1 from J; bases not matched to a gene: 7. Germline V CDR1 and CDR2: SGHTS, YDEGEE. CDR3 region: CASTTGTRGTDTQYF. The CDR3 DNA is TGTGCCAGCACCACCGGGACTAGGGGCACAGATACGCAGTATTTT. Full variable domain (rest looked up from reference TRBV5-8 and TRBJ2-3): EAGVTQSPTHLIKTRGQQATLRCSPISGHTSVYWYQQALGLGLQFLLWYDEGEERNRGNFPPRFSGRQFPNYSSELNVNALELEDSALYLCASTTGTRGTDTQYFGPGTRLTVL.

The V call is TRBV7-8, the J call TRBJ1-1, with 8 bases lining up with TRBD1. CDR3 size: 15 residues. V lost 5 bases, J lost 4 bases, and 9 bases stayed unmatched. Looked up from germline, CDR1 is SGHVS and CDR2 is FQNEAQ. CDR3 sequence reads: CASSLGTGVTTEAFF. The CDR3 DNA is TGTGCCAGCAGCCTGGGGACAGGTGTAACCACTGAAGCTTTCTTT.

V and J are TRBV2 and TRBJ2-6, with D unclear. Trimming left V 5 bases short and J 1 base short, with 15 bases between. This CDR3 region has 17 residues. The germline V gene encodes CDR1 SNHLY and CDR2 FYNNEI. CDR3 region: CASSRQPIQSGANVLTF. The CDR3, as DNA: TGTGCCAGCAGTCGTCAACCCATACAATCTGGGGCCAACGTCCTGACTTTC.

This clonotype appeared many times. This rearrangement joins TRBV5-5 to TRBJ2-2, with D possibly being TRBD2 (5 bases). Between the trimmed V and J ends, which lost 2 bases and 8 bases, there was a span of 10 bases. The CDR3 spans 13 residues. Germline V gene data show CDR1 as SGHKS and CDR2 as YYEKEE (reference sequence). The chain's CDR3 is CASSLLVFGELFF. In DNA form, the CDR3 reads TGTGCCAGCAGCTTACTAGTCTTTGGGGAGCTGTTTTTT.

This clonotype was observed at least ten times. The rearrangement joins TRBV12-3 or TRBV12-4 to TRBJ1-2, with unresolved D. V lost 1 base to trimming and J lost 2 bases, with 5 bases between them. The CDR3 spans 13 residues. This CDR3 reads CASSLEGNYGYTF. As DNA, the CDR3 is TGTGCCAGCAGTTTAGAAGGAAACTATGGCTACACCTTC.

This clonotype occurred many times. The chain is built from TRBV27 and TRBJ2-3; maybe TRBD2 (6 bases). Germline CDR1 MNHEY, CDR2 SMNVEV (reference sequence). V was cut by 5 bases and J by 2 bases, with 17 bases left in between. This CDR3 has 16 amino acids. In DNA, the CDR3 is TGTGCCAGCAGTCCAACGGGGGATTGGGTCACAGATACGCAGTATTTT. It translates to CASSPTGDWVTDTQYF.

The V and J genes are TRBV4-3 and TRBJ2-3; 9 nucleotides agree with TRBD2. Trimming at V came to 0 bases and at J to 3 bases, leaving 7 bases not matched to a gene. The CDR3 contains 17 residues. CDR1 and CDR2 (germline): LGHNA, YSLEER. The CDR3 is CASSQDSQLAGTDTQYF. The CDR3 nucleotides read TGCGCCAGCAGCCAAGATAGTCAGCTAGCGGGGACAGATACGCAGTATTTT.

This chain links TRBV18 with TRBJ1-2; 7 bases match TRBD1. V shed 2 bases and J 0 bases; nucleotides not matched to a gene: 6. The CDR3 has 16 residues. Germline values: CDR1 KGHSH, CDR2 LQKENI. The CDR3 DNA is TGTGCCAGCTCACCATCTCGGGACAGAGCTAACTATGGCTACACCTTC. Amino acid sequence: CASSPSRDRANYGYTF.

This clonotype was detected ten times or more. The gene calls are TRBV5-1 and TRBJ2-5, with 8 bases matching TRBD2. V lost 4 bases to trimming and J lost 4 bases; unmatched junction nucleotides: 12. The length of the CDR3 is 16 residues. The germline CDR1 and CDR2 sequences are SGHRS and YFSETQ. The CDR3 DNA sequence: TGCGCCAGCAGCAGTCGGAAGCGGGGGCAGGGAGAGACCCAGTACTTC. Translation: CASSSRKRGQGETQYF.

Ten or more counts support this clonotype. This rearrangement joins TRBV6-2 or TRBV6-3 to TRBJ2-2; D is ambiguous. The CDR3 covers 14 residues. V lost 0 bases and J lost 2, with 4 bases in between. CDR1 is MNHEY and CDR2 is SVGEGT in the germline V gene. The chain's CDR3 is CASSYSLNTGELFF. CDR3 in DNA: TGTGCCAGCAGTTACTCACTCAACACCGGGGAGCTGTTTTTT.

The chain couples TRBV29-1 to TRBJ1-1; D gene ambiguous. Deletions cut 6 bases from V and 0 bases from J, with 11 bases between. The CDR3 is 13 amino acids. From germline, CDR1 is SQVTM and CDR2 ANQGSEA. The CDR3 is CSVETTMNTEAFF. CDR3 DNA: TGCAGCGTAGAGACAACTATGAACACTGAAGCTTTCTTT.

This clonotype was seen many times. The J gene is TRBJ2-1, the V gene TRBV7-2; a possible D gene is TRBD2 (5 bases). The CDR3 loop spans 11 amino acids. The V gene lost 5 bases and the J gene lost 7 bases, with 6 bases spanning the gap. Germline V lookup: CDR1 SGHTA, CDR2 FQGNSA. This CDR3 is CASSGGNEQFF. For the CDR3, the DNA is TGTGCCAGCAGCGGAGGAAATGAGCAGTTCTTC.

This clonotype was recorded many times. This chain connects TRBV5-6 to TRBJ1-2; D unclear. CDR1 and CDR2 (germline): SGHDT, YYEEEE. The CDR3 sequence is 15 residues long. Trimming removed 0 bases at V and 0 bases at J, with 9 bases between. The CDR3 sequence: CASSLGPGANYGYTF. CDR3 nucleotide sequence: TGTGCCAGCAGCTTGGGACCTGGGGCTAACTATGGCTACACCTTC.

This clonotype appeared a few times. The chain employs TRBV5-1 and TRBJ2-5; 8 bases map to TRBD2. Germline V gene lookup returns CDR1 SGHRS and CDR2 YFSETQ. This CDR3 is 14 amino acids long. J lost 2 bases, V lost 4 bases, and 4 bases had no gene match. CDR3 protein: CASSEGLGQETQYF. The CDR3 nucleotides are TGCGCCAGCAGCGAGGGACTAGGGCAAGAGACCCAGTACTTC.